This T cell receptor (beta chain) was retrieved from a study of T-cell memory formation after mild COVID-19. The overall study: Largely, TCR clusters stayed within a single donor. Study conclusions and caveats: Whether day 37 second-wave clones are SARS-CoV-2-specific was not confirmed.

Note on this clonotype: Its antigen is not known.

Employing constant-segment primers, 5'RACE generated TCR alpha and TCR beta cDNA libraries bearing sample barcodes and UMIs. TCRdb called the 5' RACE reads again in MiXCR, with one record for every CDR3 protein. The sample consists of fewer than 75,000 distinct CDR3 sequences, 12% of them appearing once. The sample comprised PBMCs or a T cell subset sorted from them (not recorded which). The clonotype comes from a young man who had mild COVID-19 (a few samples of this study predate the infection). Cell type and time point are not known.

The CDR3 coding sequence is TGTGCCAGCAGCGTCGGGAAAACCTACAATGAGCAGTTCTTC. Its translation: CASSVGKTYNEQFF. The chain combines TRBV9 with TRBJ2-1, with D perhaps matching TRBD2 (5 bases). The V and J ends lost 2 bases and 2 bases respectively, with 8 bases between them. Germline values: CDR1 SGDLS, CDR2 YYNGEE. The CDR3 consists of 14 residues.